This T cell receptor beta chain was recorded in a study of control samples from healthy donors and cancer patients. CDR1 and CDR2 from the germline V gene are SQVTM and ANQGSEA. V was trimmed by 3 bases and J by 1 base, leaving 9 bases between them. The CDR3 runs 13 residues. Method: immunoSEQ multiplex PCR; TCRdb's copy keeps in-frame clones and lacks some. The data hold around 190,000 clones, with approximately 92% observed a single time. The TCR was taken from a man under 40 in good health. The rearrangement uses TRBV29-1 and TRBJ1-1, with D tentatively TRBD1 (5 bases). Input material: blood. This chain's CDR3 is CSVEGPGNTEAFF. Here the CDR3 DNA reads TGCAGCGTTGAGGGGCCAGGGAACACTGAAGCTTTCTTT. Combining the CDR3 with reference TRBV29-1 and TRBJ1-1 gives the whole variable domain SAVISQKPSRDICQRGTSLTIQCQVDSQVTMMFWYRQQPGQSLTLIATANQGSEATYESGFVIDKFPISRPNLTFSTLTVSNMSPEDSSIYLCSVEGPGNTEAFFGQGTRLTVV.